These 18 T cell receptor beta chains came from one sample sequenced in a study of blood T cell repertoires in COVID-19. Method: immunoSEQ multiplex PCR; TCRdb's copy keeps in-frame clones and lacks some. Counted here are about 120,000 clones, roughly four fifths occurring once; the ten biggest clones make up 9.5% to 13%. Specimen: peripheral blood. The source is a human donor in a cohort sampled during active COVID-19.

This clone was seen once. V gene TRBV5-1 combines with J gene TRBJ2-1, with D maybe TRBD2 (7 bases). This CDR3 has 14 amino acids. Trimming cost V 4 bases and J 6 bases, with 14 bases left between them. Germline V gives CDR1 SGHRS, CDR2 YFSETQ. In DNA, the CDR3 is TGCGCCAGCAGCCGGGGGGCCCCCCCCAATGAGCAGTTCTTC. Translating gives CASSRGAPPNEQFF.

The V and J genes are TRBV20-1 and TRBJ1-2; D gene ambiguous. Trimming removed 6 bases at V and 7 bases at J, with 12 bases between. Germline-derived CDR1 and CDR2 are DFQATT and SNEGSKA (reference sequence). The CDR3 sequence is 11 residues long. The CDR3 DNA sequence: TGCAGTGCCAAGGAGGGCGGTGGCTACACCTTC. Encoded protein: CSAKEGGGYTF.

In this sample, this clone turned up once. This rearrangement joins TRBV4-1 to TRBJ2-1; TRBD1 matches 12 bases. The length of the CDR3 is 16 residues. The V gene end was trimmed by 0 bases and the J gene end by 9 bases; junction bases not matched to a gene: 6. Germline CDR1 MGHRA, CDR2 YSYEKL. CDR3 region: CASSQDAGQGAIEQFF. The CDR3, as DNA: TGCGCCAGCAGCCAAGATGCGGGACAGGGGGCTATTGAGCAGTTCTTC.

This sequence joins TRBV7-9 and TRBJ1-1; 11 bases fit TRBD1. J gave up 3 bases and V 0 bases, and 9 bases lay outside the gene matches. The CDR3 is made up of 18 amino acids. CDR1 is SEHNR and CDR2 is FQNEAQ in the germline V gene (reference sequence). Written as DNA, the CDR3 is TGTGCCAGCAGCTTAGCCGGGACAGGGGGATTTTCGGACACTGAAGCTTTCTTT. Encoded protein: CASSLAGTGGFSDTEAFF. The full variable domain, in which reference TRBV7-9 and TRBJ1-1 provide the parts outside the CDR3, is DTGVSQNPRHKITKRGQNVTFRCDPISEHNRLYWYRQTLGQGPEFLTYFQNEAQLEKSRLLSDRFSAERPKGSFSTLEIQRTEQGDSAMYLCASSLAGTGGFSDTEAFFGQGTRLTVV.

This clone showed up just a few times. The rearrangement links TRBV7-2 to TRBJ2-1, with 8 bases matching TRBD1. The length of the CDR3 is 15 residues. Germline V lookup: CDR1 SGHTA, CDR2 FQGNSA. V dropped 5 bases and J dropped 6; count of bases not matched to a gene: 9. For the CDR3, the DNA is TGTGCCAGCAGCGCCGGGACAGGTCCCCTCAATGAGCAGTTCTTC. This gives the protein CASSAGTGPLNEQFF.

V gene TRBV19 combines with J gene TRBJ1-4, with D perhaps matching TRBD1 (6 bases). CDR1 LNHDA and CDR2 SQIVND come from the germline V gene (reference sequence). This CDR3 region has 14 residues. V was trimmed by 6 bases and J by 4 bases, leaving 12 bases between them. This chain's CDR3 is CASSRQAGNEKLFF. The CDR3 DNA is TGTGCCAGTAGCAGACAGGCTGGTAATGAAAAACTGTTTTTT.

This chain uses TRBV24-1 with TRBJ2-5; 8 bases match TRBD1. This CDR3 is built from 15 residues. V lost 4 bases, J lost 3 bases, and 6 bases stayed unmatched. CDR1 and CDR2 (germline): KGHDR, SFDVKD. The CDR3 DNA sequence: TGTGCCACCAGTGACCCGGGACAGGTCGAAGAGACCCAGTACTTC. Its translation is CATSDPGQVEETQYF.

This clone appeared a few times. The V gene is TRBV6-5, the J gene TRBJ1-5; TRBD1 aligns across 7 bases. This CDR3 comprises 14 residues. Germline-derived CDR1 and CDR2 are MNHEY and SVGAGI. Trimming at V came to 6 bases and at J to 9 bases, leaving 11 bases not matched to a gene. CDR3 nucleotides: TGTGCCAGCAGACCCGACAGGGACCTTCCGCCCCAGCATTTT. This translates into CASRPDRDLPPQHF.

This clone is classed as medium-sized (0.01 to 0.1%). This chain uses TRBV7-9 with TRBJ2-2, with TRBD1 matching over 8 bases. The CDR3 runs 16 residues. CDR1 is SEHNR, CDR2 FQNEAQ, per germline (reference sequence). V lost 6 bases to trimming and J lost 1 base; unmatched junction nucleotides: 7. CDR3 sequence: CASRYTGGQNTGELFF. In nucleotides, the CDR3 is TGTGCCAGCAGGTATACAGGGGGACAGAACACCGGGGAGCTGTTTTTT.

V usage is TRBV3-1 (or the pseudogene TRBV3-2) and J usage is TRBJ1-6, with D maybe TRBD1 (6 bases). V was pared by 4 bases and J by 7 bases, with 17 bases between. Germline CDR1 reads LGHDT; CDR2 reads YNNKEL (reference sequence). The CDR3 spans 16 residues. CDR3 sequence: CASSPRTVSANSPLHF. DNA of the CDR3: TGTGCCAGCAGCCCGCGGACAGTTTCAGCAAATTCACCCCTCCACTTT.

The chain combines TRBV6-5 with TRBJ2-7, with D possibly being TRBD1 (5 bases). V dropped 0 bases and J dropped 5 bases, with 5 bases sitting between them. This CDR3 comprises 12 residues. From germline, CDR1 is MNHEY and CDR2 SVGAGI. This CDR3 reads CASSYSGDEQYF. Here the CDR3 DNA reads TGTGCCAGCAGTTACTCAGGGGACGAGCAGTACTTC.

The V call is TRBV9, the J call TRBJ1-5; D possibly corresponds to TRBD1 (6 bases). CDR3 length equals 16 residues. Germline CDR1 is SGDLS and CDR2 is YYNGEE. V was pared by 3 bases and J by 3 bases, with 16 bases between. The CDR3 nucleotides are TGTGCCAGCAGCGAGGGGGGGGGCAGAGCCAATCAGCCCCAGCATTTT. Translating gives CASSEGGGRANQPQHF.

The CDR3 coding sequence is TGTGCCAGTACCAGCCCAGGGGGCAATTCACCCCTCCACTTT. This gives the protein CASTSPGGNSPLHF. This chain links TRBV19 with TRBJ1-6; 8 bases match TRBD1. This CDR3 has 14 residues. CDR1 LNHDA and CDR2 SQIVND come from the germline V gene (reference sequence). The junction had 6 bases not matched to a gene; V was cut back by 7 bases and J by 7 bases.

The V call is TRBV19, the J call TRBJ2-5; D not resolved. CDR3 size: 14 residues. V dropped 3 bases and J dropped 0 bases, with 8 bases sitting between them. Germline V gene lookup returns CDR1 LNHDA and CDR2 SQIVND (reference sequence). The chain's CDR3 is CASSMASYQETQYF. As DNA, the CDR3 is TGTGCCAGTAGTATGGCCAGTTACCAAGAGACCCAGTACTTC. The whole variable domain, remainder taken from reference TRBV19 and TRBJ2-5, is DGGITQSPKYLFRKEGQNVTLSCEQNLNHDAMYWYRQDPGQGLRLIYYSQIVNDFQKGDIAEGYSVSREKKESFPLTVTSAQKNPTAFYLCASSMASYQETQYFGPGTRLLVL.

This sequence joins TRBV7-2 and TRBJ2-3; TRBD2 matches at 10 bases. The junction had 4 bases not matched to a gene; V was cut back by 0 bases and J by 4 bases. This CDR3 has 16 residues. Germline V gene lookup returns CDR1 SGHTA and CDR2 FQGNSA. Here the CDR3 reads CASSLALAGLPDTQYF. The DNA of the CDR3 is TGTGCCAGCAGCTTAGCACTAGCGGGGTTGCCAGATACGCAGTATTTT.

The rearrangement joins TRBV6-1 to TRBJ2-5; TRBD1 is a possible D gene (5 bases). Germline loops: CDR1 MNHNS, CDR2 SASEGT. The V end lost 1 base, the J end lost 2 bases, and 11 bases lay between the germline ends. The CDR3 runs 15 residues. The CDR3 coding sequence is TGTGCCAGCAGTGAAGTCTTTGGGGCGCAAGAGACCCAGTACTTC. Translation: CASSEVFGAQETQYF.

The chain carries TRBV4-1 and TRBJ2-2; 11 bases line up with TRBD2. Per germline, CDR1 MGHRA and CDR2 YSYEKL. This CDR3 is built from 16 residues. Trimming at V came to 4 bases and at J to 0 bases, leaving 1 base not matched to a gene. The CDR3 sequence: CASSPGLAANTGELFF. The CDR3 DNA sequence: TGCGCCAGCAGCCCGGGACTAGCGGCGAACACCGGGGAGCTGTTTTTT.

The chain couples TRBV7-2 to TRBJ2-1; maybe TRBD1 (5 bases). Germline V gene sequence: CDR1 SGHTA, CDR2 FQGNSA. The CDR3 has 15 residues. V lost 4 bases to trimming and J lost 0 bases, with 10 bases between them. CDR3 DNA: TGTGCCAGCAGCTCCTCAGGGTTCTCCTACAATGAGCAGTTCTTC. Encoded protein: CASSSSGFSYNEQFF. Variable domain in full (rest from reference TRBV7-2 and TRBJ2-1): GAGVSQSPSNKVTEKGKDVELRCDPISGHTALYWYRQSLGQGLEFLIYFQGNSAPDKSGLPSDRFSAERTGGSVSTLTIQRTQQEDSAVYLCASSSSGFSYNEQFFGPGTRLTVL.